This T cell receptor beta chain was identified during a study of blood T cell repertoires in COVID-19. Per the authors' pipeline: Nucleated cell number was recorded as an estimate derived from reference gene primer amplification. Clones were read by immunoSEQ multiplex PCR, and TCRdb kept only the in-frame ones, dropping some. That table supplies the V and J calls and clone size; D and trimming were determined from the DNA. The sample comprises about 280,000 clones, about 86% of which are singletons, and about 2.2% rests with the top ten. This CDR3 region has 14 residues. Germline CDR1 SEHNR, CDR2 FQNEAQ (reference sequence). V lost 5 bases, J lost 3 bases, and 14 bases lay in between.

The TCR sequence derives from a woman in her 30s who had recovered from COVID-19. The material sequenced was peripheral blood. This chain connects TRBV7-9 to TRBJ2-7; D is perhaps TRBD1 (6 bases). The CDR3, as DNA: TGTGCCAGCAGCCAGGGCGGACAGTTCTACGAGCAGTACTTC. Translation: CASSQGGQFYEQYF.